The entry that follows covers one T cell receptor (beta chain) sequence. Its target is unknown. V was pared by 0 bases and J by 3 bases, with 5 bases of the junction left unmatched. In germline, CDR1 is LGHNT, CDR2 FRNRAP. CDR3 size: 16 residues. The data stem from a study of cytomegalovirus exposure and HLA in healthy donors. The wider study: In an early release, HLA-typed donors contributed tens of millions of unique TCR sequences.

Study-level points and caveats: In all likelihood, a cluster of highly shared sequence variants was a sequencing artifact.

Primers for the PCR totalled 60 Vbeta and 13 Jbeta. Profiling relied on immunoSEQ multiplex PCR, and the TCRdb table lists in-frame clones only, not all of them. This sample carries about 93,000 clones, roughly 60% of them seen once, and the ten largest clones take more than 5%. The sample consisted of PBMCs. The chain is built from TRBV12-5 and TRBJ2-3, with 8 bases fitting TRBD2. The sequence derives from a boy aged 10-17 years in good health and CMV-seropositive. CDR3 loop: CASGLVGGGLTDTQYF. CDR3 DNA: TGTGCTAGTGGTTTGGTAGGCGGGGGGTTAACAGATACGCAGTATTTT.